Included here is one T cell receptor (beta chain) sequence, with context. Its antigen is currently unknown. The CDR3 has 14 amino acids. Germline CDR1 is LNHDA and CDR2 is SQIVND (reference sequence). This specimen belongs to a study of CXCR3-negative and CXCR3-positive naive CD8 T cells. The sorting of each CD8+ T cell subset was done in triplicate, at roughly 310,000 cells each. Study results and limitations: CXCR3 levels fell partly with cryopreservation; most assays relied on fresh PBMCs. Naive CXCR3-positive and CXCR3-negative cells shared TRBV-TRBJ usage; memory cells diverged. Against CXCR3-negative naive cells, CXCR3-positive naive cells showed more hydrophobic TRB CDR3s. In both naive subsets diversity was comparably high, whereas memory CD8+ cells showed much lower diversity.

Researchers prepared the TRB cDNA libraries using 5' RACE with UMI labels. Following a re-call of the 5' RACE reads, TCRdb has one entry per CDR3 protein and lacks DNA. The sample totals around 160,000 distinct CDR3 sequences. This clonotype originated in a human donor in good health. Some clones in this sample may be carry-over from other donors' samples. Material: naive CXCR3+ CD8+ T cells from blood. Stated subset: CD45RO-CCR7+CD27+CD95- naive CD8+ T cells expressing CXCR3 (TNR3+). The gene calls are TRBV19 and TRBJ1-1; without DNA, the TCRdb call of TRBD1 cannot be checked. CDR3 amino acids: CASSPSTGVTEAFF.